Listed below are T cell receptor beta chains from one sample, sequenced in a study of blood T cell repertoires in COVID-19. Sequencing was performed with immunoSEQ multiplex PCR; in TCRdb, only in-frame clones are kept and a portion is missing. This table has around 140,000 clones, about four fifths appearing once. The material sequenced was peripheral blood. All receptors derive from a man aged 70 or older who had recovered from COVID-19. The CDR3 runs from the conserved cysteine through the conserved F or W. Each record gives: CDR3 DNA, CDR3 protein, clone size, J gene, V gene, D gene. The D gene is left open where the match is weak. Expanded clones get a size class; other rows say once, few or many, or leave the size out.

TGCGCCAGCAGGACTAGCGCGGGGACAGATACGCAGTATTTT | CASRTSAGTDTQYF | - | TRBJ2-3 | TRBV5-1 | TRBD2
TGCGCCAGCAGCTTGTCCCAGGGCAACACTGAAGCTTTCTTT | CASSLSQGNTEAFF | - | TRBJ1-1 | TRBV5-1 | -
TGTGCCAGCAGTGGGACTCTCTCCTACGAGCAGTACTTC | CASSGTLSYEQYF | - | TRBJ2-7 | TRBV27 | -
TGTGCCAGCTCAGCCGGGACTGGCTATGGCTACACCTTC | CASSAGTGYGYTF | few | TRBJ1-2 | TRBV18 | -
TGTGCCAGTAGTATAGGGACAGGGGCGTTGGAGACCCAGTACTTC | CASSIGTGALETQYF | - | TRBJ2-5 | TRBV19 | TRBD1
TGCGCCAGCAGTCGGAAGACTAGAAGCACAGATACGCAGTATTTT | CASSRKTRSTDTQYF | - | TRBJ2-3 | TRBV23-1 | -
TGTGCCAGCAGCGGCGTAACAGATACGCAGTATTTT | CASSGVTDTQYF | - | TRBJ2-3 | TRBV9 | -
TGTGCCACCCGAACTAGCGGTAGAAATGAGCAGTTCTTC | CATRTSGRNEQFF | - | TRBJ2-1 | TRBV2 | TRBD2
TGTGCCATCAGTGAAGGACTAGCGGGGGATGAAGAGACCCAGTACTTC | CAISEGLAGDEETQYF | - | TRBJ2-5 | TRBV10-3 | TRBD2
TGCGCCAGCAGCCAAGAGGCAACTAGCGGGAGGGAGACCCAGTACTTC | CASSQEATSGRETQYF | few | TRBJ2-5 | TRBV4-1 | TRBD2
TGCAGTGCTAGTGGGGGAGAGGCAGATACGCAGTATTTT | CSASGGEADTQYF | - | TRBJ2-3 | TRBV20-1 | -
TGTGCCACCAGCAGAGATGGGAGTTCACCCCTCCACTTT | CATSRDGSSPLHF | - | TRBJ1-6 | TRBV15 | -
TGTGCCAGCAGTCTGGGGCAGGCCGAGCAGTACTTC | CASSLGQAEQYF | - | TRBJ2-7 | TRBV25-1 | -
TGTGCCAGTACCCCCGGGACAGGGGATCGGGAGCAGTACTTC | CASTPGTGDREQYF | - | TRBJ2-7 | TRBV19 | TRBD1
TGCGCCAGCAGCTGGGGGGAGGGCGGGGAGCAGTTCTTC | CASSWGEGGEQFF | - | TRBJ2-1 | TRBV5-1 | TRBD2
TGTGCCAGCAAGCCCAACAGGGGAATTAAGGGCTACACCTTC | CASKPNRGIKGYTF | - | TRBJ1-2 | TRBV19 | TRBD1
TGCGCCAGCAGCCAAGATAGGACAGGGGGTGTGCCGGAGACCCAGTACTTC | CASSQDRTGGVPETQYF | - | TRBJ2-5 | TRBV4-3 | TRBD1
TGTGCCAGCAGTGAAATGCTTGGGACAGGGGGCATCTACGAAAAACTGTTTTTT | CASSEMLGTGGIYEKLFF | - | TRBJ1-4 | TRBV6-1 | TRBD1
TGCGCCAGCAGTCCCACTGGGCAGGGGTATTCAGATACGCAGTATTTT | CASSPTGQGYSDTQYF | - | TRBJ2-3 | TRBV5-1 | -
TGTGCCTGGAGTCAGGAAGACAGTCGAGAGACCCAGTACTTC | CAWSQEDSRETQYF | - | TRBJ2-5 | TRBV30 | -
TGTGCCAGCAGGATGACAGCGCTCAACCCGAATTCACCCCTCCACTTT | CASRMTALNPNSPLHF | - | TRBJ1-6 | TRBV7-6 | -
TGTGCCAGCAGCTCCACCTACCCCAGACTAGCGGAGGACAATGAGCAGTTCTTC | CASSSTYPRLAEDNEQFF | few | TRBJ2-1 | TRBV7-9 | TRBD2
TGTGCCAGCAGTTTATATGCGGGACAGGGCTCTGGAAACACCATATATTTT | CASSLYAGQGSGNTIYF | - | TRBJ1-3 | TRBV27 | TRBD1
TGTGCCAGCAGCCAACGAACTAGCGGGAGAGGCCATGAGCAGTTCTTC | CASSQRTSGRGHEQFF | - | TRBJ2-1 | TRBV5-5 | TRBD2
TGTGCCAGCTCAACAGGGGTCCGGCGGGTCCCCCAAGAGACCCAGTACTTC | CASSTGVRRVPQETQYF | - | TRBJ2-5 | TRBV18 | TRBD1
TGCAGCGTTGAGGAGCGGGGAACGAGCACAGATACGCAGTATTTT | CSVEERGTSTDTQYF | - | TRBJ2-3 | TRBV29-1 | TRBD2
TGCGCCAGCAGCTCGTCCCGGGACAGGGGAGGCTACGAGCAGTACTTC | CASSSSRDRGGYEQYF | - | TRBJ2-7 | TRBV5-1 | TRBD1
TGTGCCAGCAGCTCAGACAGAGCCGGGACAGGCGAGCAGTACTTC | CASSSDRAGTGEQYF | - | TRBJ2-7 | TRBV7-2 | TRBD1
TGCGCCAGCAATGTCGGGAACACCGGGGAGCTGTTTTTT | CASNVGNTGELFF | - | TRBJ2-2 | TRBV5-1 | -
TGCAGCGTTGAACCCAGCGGGAGAGAAAATGAGCAGTTCTTC | CSVEPSGRENEQFF | - | TRBJ2-1 | TRBV29-1 | TRBD2
TGCGCCAGCAGCCAGAATCTCGGTGAGCAGTTCTTC | CASSQNLGEQFF | - | TRBJ2-1 | TRBV4-1 | -
TGTGCCAGCAGCTACCCCGATAGTTACGAGCAGTACTTC | CASSYPDSYEQYF | - | TRBJ2-7 | TRBV7-9 | -
TGTGCCAGCAGCGATCCTGCAACTAGCGGGCGAGAGACCCAGTACTTC | CASSDPATSGRETQYF | many | TRBJ2-5 | TRBV5-4 | TRBD2
TGTGCCAGCTGTTCCCCCACTAGGACGAACACCGGGGAGCTGTTTTTT | CASCSPTRTNTGELFF | - | TRBJ2-2 | TRBV18 | -
TGCAGCGTTGTATCGAGGACAGGGGGGCACGAGCAGTACTTC | CSVVSRTGGHEQYF | once | TRBJ2-7 | TRBV29-1 | TRBD1
TGTGCCATCAGGGCGGCTAGCGGGATAAACACCGGGGAGCTGTTTTTT | CAIRAASGINTGELFF | few | TRBJ2-2 | TRBV10-3 | TRBD2
TGTGCCAGCAGCTTGGCCCTCCGGAAAAACATTCAGTACTTC | CASSLALRKNIQYF | - | TRBJ2-4 | TRBV5-4 | -
TGTGCCACCAGCAGCGGAGGGAGCTACGAGCAGTACTTC | CATSSGGSYEQYF | once | TRBJ2-7 | TRBV27 | -
TGTGCTAGTGGTTTGGTCCCTCTCGGGGGGACCCAGTACTTC | CASGLVPLGGTQYF | - | TRBJ2-5 | TRBV12-5 | -
TGTGCCAGCAGCGTGGCGGGAGAGAGCTCCTACGAGCAGTACTTC | CASSVAGESSYEQYF | - | TRBJ2-7 | TRBV9 | TRBD2
TGTGCCAGCGCCGCGGCTAGCGGTACCTACAATGAGCAGTTCTTC | CASAAASGTYNEQFF | - | TRBJ2-1 | TRBV27 | TRBD2
TGTGCCAGCAGCTCCCTTAGCGGGAGTGGAGAGACCCAGTACTTC | CASSSLSGSGETQYF | - | TRBJ2-5 | TRBV11-2 | TRBD2
TGTGCCAGCAGTTACAGGGGGTCCCCACAAGAGACCCAGTACTTC | CASSYRGSPQETQYF | - | TRBJ2-5 | TRBV6-5 | -
TGTGCCAGCAGCTTAGAGGGGCTGGACACCATATATTTT | CASSLEGLDTIYF | - | TRBJ1-3 | TRBV7-8 | -
TGTGCCAGCTGTAAAAGCGGGAGTTCCAATGAGCAGTTCTTC | CASCKSGSSNEQFF | once | TRBJ2-1 | TRBV6-5 | TRBD2
TGTGCCAGCAGTTTATTAGGGGGGGAAGGCTACACCTTC | CASSLLGGEGYTF | once | TRBJ1-2 | TRBV27 | -